The TCR beta chain described here comes from a study of T-cell memory formation after mild COVID-19. The length of the CDR3 is 20 residues. Trimming pared 0 bases from V and 3 bases from J, leaving 27 bases between. Germline V gene lookup returns CDR1 SGHAT and CDR2 FQNNGV. TCRdb redid the calling of the 5' RACE reads with MiXCR, one entry per CDR3 protein. The table includes about 110,000 distinct CDR3 sequences, under 15% detected once. This chain connects TRBV11-2 to TRBJ2-7, with D perhaps matching TRBD1 (6 bases). Sample: PBMCs or a T cell subset sorted from them (not recorded which). This TCR derives from an adult woman who had mild COVID-19 (a few samples of this study predate the infection). Cell type and time point are not known. Here the CDR3 DNA reads TGTGCCAGCAGCTTAGATCATCAGTACGGAAGGGGACAAGAGTACTACGAGCAGTACTTC. It yields the protein CASSLDHQYGRGQEYYEQYF.